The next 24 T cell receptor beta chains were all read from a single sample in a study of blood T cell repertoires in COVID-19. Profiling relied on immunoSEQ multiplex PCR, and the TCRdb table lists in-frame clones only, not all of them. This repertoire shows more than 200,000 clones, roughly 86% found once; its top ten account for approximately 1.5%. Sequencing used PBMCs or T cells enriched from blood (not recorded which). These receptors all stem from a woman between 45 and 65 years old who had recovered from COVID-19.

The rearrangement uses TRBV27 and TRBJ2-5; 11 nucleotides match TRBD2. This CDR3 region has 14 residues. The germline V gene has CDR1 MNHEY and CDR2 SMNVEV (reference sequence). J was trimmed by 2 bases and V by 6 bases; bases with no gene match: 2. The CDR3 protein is CASSRTSGQETQYF. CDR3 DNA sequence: TGTGCCAGCAGCCGGACTAGCGGGCAAGAGACCCAGTACTTC.

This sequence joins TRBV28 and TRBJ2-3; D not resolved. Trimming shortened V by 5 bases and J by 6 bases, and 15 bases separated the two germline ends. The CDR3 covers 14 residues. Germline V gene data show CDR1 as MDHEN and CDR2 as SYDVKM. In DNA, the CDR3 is TGTGCCAGCAGTACCCTCGGGTATAACGATACGCAGTATTTT. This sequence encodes CASSTLGYNDTQYF.

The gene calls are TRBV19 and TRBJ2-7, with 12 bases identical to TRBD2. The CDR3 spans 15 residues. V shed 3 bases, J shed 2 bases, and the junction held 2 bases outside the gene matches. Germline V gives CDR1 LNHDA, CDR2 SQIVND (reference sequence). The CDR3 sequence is CASSIRTSGTYEQYF. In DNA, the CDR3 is TGTGCCAGTAGTATCCGGACTAGCGGGACCTACGAGCAGTACTTC.

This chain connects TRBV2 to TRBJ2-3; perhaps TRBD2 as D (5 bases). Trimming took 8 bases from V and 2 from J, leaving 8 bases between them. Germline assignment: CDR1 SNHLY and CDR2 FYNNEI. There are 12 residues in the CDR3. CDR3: CASGSVTDTQYF. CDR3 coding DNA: TGTGCCAGCGGGAGTGTCACAGATACGCAGTATTTT.

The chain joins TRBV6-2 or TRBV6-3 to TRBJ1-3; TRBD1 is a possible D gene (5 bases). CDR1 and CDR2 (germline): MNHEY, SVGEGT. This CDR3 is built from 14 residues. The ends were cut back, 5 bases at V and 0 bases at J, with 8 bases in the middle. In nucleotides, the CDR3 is TGTGCCAGCAGTGACAGCAACTCTGGAAACACCATATATTTT. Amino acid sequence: CASSDSNSGNTIYF.

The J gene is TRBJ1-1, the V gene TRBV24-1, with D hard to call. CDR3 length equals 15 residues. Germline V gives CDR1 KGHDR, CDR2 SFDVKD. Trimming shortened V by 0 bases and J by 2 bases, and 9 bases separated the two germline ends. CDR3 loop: CATSDLNGPNTEAFF. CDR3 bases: TGTGCCACCAGTGATTTGAATGGGCCCAACACTGAAGCTTTCTTT.

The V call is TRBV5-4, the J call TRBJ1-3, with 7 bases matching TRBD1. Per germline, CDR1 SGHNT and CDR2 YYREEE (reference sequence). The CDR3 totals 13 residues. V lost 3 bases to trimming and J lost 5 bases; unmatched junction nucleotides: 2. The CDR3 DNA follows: TGTGCCAGCAGCTGGGGACAGAGAAACACCATATATTTT. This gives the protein CASSWGQRNTIYF.

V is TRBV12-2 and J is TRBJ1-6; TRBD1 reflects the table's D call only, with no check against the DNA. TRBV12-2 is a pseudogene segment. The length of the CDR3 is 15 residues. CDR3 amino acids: CASRPDRGRYSPLHF. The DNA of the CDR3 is TGTGCAAGTCGCCCCGACAGGGGACGGTATTCACCCCTCCACTTT.

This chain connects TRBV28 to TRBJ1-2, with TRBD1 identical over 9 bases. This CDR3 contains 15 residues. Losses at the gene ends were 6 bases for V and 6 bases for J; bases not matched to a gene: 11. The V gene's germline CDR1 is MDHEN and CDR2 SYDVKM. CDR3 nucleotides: TGTGCCAGCAGGGAAACAGGGGGCCGGAGGGATGGCTACACCTTC. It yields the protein CASRETGGRRDGYTF.

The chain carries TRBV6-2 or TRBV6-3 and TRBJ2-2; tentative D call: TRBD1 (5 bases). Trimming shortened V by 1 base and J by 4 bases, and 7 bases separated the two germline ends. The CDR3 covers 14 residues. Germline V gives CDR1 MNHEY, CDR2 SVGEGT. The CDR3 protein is CASSYLGPTGELFF. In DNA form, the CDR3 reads TGTGCCAGCAGTTACTTGGGGCCCACCGGGGAGCTGTTTTTT.

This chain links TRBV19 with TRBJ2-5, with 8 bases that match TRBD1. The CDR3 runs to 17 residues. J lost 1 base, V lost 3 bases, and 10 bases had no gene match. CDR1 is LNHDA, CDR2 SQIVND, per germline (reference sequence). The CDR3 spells CASSMRVWTGTQETQYF. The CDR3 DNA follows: TGTGCCAGTAGTATGAGGGTGTGGACAGGGACCCAAGAGACCCAGTACTTC.

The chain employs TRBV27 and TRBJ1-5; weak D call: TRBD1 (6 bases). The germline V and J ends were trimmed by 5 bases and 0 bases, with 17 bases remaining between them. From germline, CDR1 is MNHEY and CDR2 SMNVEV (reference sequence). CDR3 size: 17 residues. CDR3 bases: TGTGCCAGCAGTACCACCGGACAGACCTATAGCAATCAGCCCCAGCATTTT. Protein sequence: CASSTTGQTYSNQPQHF.

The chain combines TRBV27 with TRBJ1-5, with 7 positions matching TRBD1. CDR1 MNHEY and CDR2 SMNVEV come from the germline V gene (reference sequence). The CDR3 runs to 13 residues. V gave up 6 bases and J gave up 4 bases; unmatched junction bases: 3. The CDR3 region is CASSLQGNQPQHF. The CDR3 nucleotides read TGTGCCAGCAGCCTACAGGGGAATCAGCCCCAGCATTTT.

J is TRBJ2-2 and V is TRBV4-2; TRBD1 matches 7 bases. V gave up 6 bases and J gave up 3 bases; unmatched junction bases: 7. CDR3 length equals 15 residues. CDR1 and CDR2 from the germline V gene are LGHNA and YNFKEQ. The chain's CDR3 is CASRSGTVDTGELFF. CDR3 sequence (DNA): TGTGCCAGCAGGAGTGGGACAGTTGACACCGGGGAGCTGTTTTTT.

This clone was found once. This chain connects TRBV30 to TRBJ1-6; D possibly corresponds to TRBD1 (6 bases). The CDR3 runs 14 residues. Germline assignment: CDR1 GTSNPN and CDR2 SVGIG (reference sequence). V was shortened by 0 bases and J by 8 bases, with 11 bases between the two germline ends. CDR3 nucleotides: TGTGCCTGGAGTGTAGTACAGGGACATTCACCCCTCCACTTT. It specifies CAWSVVQGHSPLHF.

DNA for the CDR3: TGTGCCTGGAGGGAACAGGGGGCGAAAGAGACCCAGTACTTC. Amino acids: CAWREQGAKETQYF. The genes are TRBV30 and TRBJ2-5, with 9 bases lining up with TRBD1. Trimming removed 3 bases from V and 3 bases from J; junction bases left unmatched: 5. The germline V gene encodes CDR1 GTSNPN and CDR2 SVGIG (reference sequence). This CDR3 spans 14 amino acids.

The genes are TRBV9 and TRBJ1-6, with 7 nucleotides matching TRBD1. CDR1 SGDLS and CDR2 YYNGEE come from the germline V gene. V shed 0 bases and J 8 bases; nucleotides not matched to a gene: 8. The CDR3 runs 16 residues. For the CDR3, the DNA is TGTGCCAGCAGCGTAGCTAGGGGGCAAGGTGATTCACCCCTCCACTTT. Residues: CASSVARGQGDSPLHF.

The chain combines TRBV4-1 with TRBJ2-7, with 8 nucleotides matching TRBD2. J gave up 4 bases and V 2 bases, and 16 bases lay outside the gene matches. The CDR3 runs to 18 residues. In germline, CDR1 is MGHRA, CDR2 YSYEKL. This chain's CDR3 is CASSQTGGRGGLHYEQYF. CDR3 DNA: TGCGCCAGCAGCCAAACCGGCGGTCGGGGGGGCCTTCATTACGAGCAGTACTTC.

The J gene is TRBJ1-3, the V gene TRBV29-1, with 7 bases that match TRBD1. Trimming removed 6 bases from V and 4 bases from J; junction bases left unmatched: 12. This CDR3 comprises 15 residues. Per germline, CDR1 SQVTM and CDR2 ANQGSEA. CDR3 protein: CSVRQGRTGGNTIYF. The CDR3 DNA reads TGCAGCGTACGACAGGGACGGACGGGAGGAAACACCATATATTTT.

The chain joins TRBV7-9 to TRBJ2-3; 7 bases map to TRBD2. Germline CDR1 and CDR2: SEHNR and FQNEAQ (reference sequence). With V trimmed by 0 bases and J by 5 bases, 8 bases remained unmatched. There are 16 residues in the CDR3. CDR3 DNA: TGTGCCAGCAGCTTAGCGGGCGGGAGTGATATAGATACGCAGTATTTT. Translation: CASSLAGGSDIDTQYF.

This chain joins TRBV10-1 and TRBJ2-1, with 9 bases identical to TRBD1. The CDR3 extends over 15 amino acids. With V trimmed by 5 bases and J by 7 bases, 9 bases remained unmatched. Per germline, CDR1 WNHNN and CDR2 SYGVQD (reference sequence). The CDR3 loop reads CASSPLGTGHNEQFF. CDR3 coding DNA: TGCGCCAGCAGTCCCTTGGGGACAGGGCATAATGAGCAGTTCTTC.

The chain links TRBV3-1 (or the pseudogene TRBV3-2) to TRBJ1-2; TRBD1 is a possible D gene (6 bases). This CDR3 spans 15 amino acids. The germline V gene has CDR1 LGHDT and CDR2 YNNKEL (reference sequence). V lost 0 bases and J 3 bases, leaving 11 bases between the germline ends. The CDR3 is CASSQDYTGHYGYTF. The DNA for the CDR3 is TGTGCCAGCAGCCAAGACTATACAGGGCACTATGGCTACACCTTC.

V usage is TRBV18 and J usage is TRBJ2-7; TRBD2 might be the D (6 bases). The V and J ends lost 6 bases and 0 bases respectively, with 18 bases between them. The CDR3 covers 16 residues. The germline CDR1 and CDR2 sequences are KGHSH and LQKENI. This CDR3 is CASSPPGGAYSYEQYF. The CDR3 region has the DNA TGTGCCAGCTCCCCCCCCGGAGGGGCCTACTCCTACGAGCAGTACTTC.

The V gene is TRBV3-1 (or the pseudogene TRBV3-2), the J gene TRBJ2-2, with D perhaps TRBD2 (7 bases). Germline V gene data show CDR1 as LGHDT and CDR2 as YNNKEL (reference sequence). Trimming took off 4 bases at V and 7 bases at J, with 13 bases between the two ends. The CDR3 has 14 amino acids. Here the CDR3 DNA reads TGTGCCAGCAGCCTACCGGGGGGCTACGGGGAGCTGTTTTTT. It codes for CASSLPGGYGELFF.